The clone carrying this T cell receptor (beta chain) was counted once. The sample comes from a study of cytomegalovirus exposure and HLA in healthy donors. Germline CDR1 is SGHVS and CDR2 is FQNEAQ. CDR3 length: 15 residues. The V and J ends lost 5 bases and 1 base, in that order; junction bases with no gene match: 6. The assay was immunoSEQ multiplex PCR, and TCRdb's table has in-frame clones only and misses some. Found here are about 180,000 clones, approximately 87% of them singletons; the top ten hold approximately 1.5%. Sequencing used PBMCs. V gene TRBV7-8 combines with J gene TRBJ2-5; 8 positions match TRBD2. The receptor was derived from a woman in her twenties or thirties in good health and CMV-seronegative. CDR3 DNA sequence: TGTGCCAGCAGCAGGCTAGCGGGTGTCCAAGAGACCCAGTACTTC. It encodes CASSRLAGVQETQYF.